These T cell receptor beta chains were read from a single sample in a study of chemoradiotherapy in HPV16-positive cancers. Libraries were prepared by immunoSEQ multiplex PCR; TCRdb keeps only in-frame clonotypes and omits some of them. The data show 17,000 or so clones, around three quarters seen once. Material: tumor tissue, obtained from a patient who underwent chemoradiotherapy. The receptors shown here come from a human donor with HPV-associated anogenital cancer. Both conserved end residues are part of each CDR3. The order of the fields is V gene, clone size, D gene, J gene, CDR3 DNA, CDR3 protein. The D gene is left open where the match is weak. Clone size is stated in some rows and not others, as once, few, many or a class when expanded.

v_gene: TRBV6-6
abundance: -
d_gene: -
j_gene: TRBJ2-3
CDR3nt: TGTGCCAGCAGCCTCAGCACAGATACGCAGTATTTT
CDR3aa: CASSLSTDTQYF

v_gene: TRBV28
abundance: -
d_gene: -
j_gene: TRBJ1-1
CDR3nt: TGTGCCAGCAGGGAAGAATATTGGAACACTGAAGCTTTCTTT
CDR3aa: CASREEYWNTEAFF

v_gene: TRBV6-1
abundance: -
d_gene: -
j_gene: TRBJ2-2
CDR3nt: TGTGCCAGCACTATACAGGGTACGGTCACCGGGGAGCTGTTTTTT
CDR3aa: CASTIQGTVTGELFF

v_gene: TRBV30
abundance: medium-sized
d_gene: TRBD1
j_gene: TRBJ2-7
CDR3nt: TGTGCCTGGGATCAGGGGGCTTATTACGAGCAGTACTTC
CDR3aa: CAWDQGAYYEQYF

v_gene: TRBV19
abundance: -
d_gene: -
j_gene: TRBJ2-5
CDR3nt: TGTGCCAGTAGTAGAACTCGGACAGAAGAGACCCAGTACTTC
CDR3aa: CASSRTRTEETQYF

v_gene: TRBV7-2
abundance: -
d_gene: TRBD2
j_gene: TRBJ2-5
CDR3nt: TGTGCCAGCAGCTTATTGGGCGGGAGCGGGGAGACCCAGTACTTC
CDR3aa: CASSLLGGSGETQYF

v_gene: TRBV28
abundance: -
d_gene: TRBD1
j_gene: TRBJ2-5
CDR3nt: TGTGCCAGCAGCCCGGGACAGTTAGGCGAGACCCAGTACTTC
CDR3aa: CASSPGQLGETQYF

v_gene: TRBV5-1
abundance: -
d_gene: TRBD1
j_gene: TRBJ1-2
CDR3nt: TGCGCCAGCAGCCAAAAGACAGGGCCTCAGGACGCCTACACCTTC
CDR3aa: CASSQKTGPQDAYTF

v_gene: TRBV19
abundance: -
d_gene: TRBD2
j_gene: TRBJ2-3
CDR3nt: TGTGCCAGTAGTCCGCCGTCGGGAGCGGGAGGGCCCCCAGATACGCAGTATTTT
CDR3aa: CASSPPSGAGGPPDTQYF

v_gene: TRBV5-1
abundance: few
d_gene: -
j_gene: TRBJ1-2
CDR3nt: TGCGCCAGCAGCTGGAGGTCCGGCTATGGCTACACCTTC
CDR3aa: CASSWRSGYGYTF

v_gene: TRBV7-9
abundance: -
d_gene: TRBD1
j_gene: TRBJ1-6
CDR3nt: TGTGCCAGCAGCTCGGACAGGGCCAATTCACCCCTCCACTTT
CDR3aa: CASSSDRANSPLHF

v_gene: TRBV29-1
abundance: -
d_gene: TRBD2
j_gene: TRBJ2-3
CDR3nt: TGCAGCGTTAAGGGCGGGGGTCCCGGGGATACGCAGTATTTT
CDR3aa: CSVKGGGPGDTQYF

v_gene: TRBV5-1
abundance: once
d_gene: -
j_gene: TRBJ2-2
CDR3nt: TGCGCCAGCAGCTTGGCCGTCGGGGAGCTGTTTTTT
CDR3aa: CASSLAVGELFF

v_gene: TRBV7-3
abundance: -
d_gene: TRBD1
j_gene: TRBJ2-3
CDR3nt: TGTGCCAGCAGCTTGGACAGGGGCACAGATACGCAGTATTTT
CDR3aa: CASSLDRGTDTQYF

v_gene: TRBV2
abundance: -
d_gene: -
j_gene: TRBJ2-2
CDR3nt: TGTGCCAGCACCTACAAACACGCGGCTAGTTGGGCCGGGGAGCTGTTTTTT
CDR3aa: CASTYKHAASWAGELFF

v_gene: TRBV5-1
abundance: -
d_gene: -
j_gene: TRBJ2-3
CDR3nt: TGCGCCAGCAGCCACTCCGGGACTCCCACAGATACGCAGTATTTT
CDR3aa: CASSHSGTPTDTQYF

v_gene: TRBV28
abundance: -
d_gene: -
j_gene: TRBJ1-2
CDR3nt: TGTGCCAGCAGTTATACGGATAACTATGGCTACACCTTC
CDR3aa: CASSYTDNYGYTF

v_gene: TRBV6-5
abundance: -
d_gene: -
j_gene: TRBJ1-5
CDR3nt: TGTGCCAGCAGCCAGGGGCCGGGGTGGGGGCCCCAGCATTTT
CDR3aa: CASSQGPGWGPQHF

v_gene: TRBV5-4
abundance: -
d_gene: -
j_gene: TRBJ2-1
CDR3nt: TGTGCCAGCAGCTTGGAACCAGGCTCAGAGCAGTTCTTC
CDR3aa: CASSLEPGSEQFF

v_gene: TRBV7-7
abundance: once
d_gene: -
j_gene: TRBJ2-1
CDR3nt: TGTGCCAGCAGCTCAGGGACGGGGTCCTACAATGAGCAGTTCTTC
CDR3aa: CASSSGTGSYNEQFF

v_gene: TRBV4-1
abundance: -
d_gene: -
j_gene: TRBJ1-4
CDR3nt: TGCGCCAGCAGCCAGAATTACGGGCCAGGCGAAAAACTGTTTTTT
CDR3aa: CASSQNYGPGEKLFF

v_gene: TRBV7-6
abundance: -
d_gene: TRBD2
j_gene: TRBJ2-3
CDR3nt: TGTGCCAGCAGCTCCCTGACTAGCGGGAGGGGGGGCACAGATACGCAGTATTTT
CDR3aa: CASSSLTSGRGGTDTQYF

v_gene: TRBV5-8
abundance: -
d_gene: -
j_gene: TRBJ1-5
CDR3nt: TGTGCCAGCAGCTTATTGGCAGGGGGCAATCAGCCCCAGCATTTT
CDR3aa: CASSLLAGGNQPQHF

v_gene: TRBV7-3
abundance: medium-sized
d_gene: TRBD2
j_gene: TRBJ2-5
CDR3nt: TGTGCCAGCAGCTTGCGGGGACTAGCGGGAGGAGAGACCCAGTACTTC
CDR3aa: CASSLRGLAGGETQYF

v_gene: TRBV5-5
abundance: -
d_gene: -
j_gene: TRBJ2-1
CDR3nt: TGTGCCAGCAGCTTGGTTGCAAAGTCGAATGAGCAGTTCTTC
CDR3aa: CASSLVAKSNEQFF

v_gene: TRBV4-1
abundance: few
d_gene: -
j_gene: TRBJ2-1
CDR3nt: TGCGCCAGCAGCCAAGCAGCGCCGAGCTCCTACAATGAGCAGTTCTTC
CDR3aa: CASSQAAPSSYNEQFF

v_gene: TRBV4-1
abundance: few
d_gene: TRBD2
j_gene: TRBJ2-2
CDR3nt: TGCGCCAGCAGCGGCCAGCGGGGGTTCGACACCGGGGAGCTGTTTTTT
CDR3aa: CASSGQRGFDTGELFF

v_gene: TRBV6-1
abundance: once
d_gene: TRBD2
j_gene: TRBJ2-7
CDR3nt: TGTGCCAGCAGCCGTGGGACTAGCGGGAGTCAGGAGCAGTACTTC
CDR3aa: CASSRGTSGSQEQYF